This entry concerns a single T cell receptor (beta chain). The sample originates from a study of blood T cell repertoires in COVID-19. The CDR3 is 15 amino acids. Germline V gene data show CDR1 as MNHEY and CDR2 as SMNVEV (reference sequence). The germline V and J ends were trimmed by 1 base and 1 base, with 11 bases remaining between them. Sequencing was performed with immunoSEQ multiplex PCR; in TCRdb, only in-frame clones are kept and a portion is missing. The sample shows 300,000 to 450,000 clones, roughly 86% of them seen only once. The chain joins TRBV27 to TRBJ2-7, with unresolved D. Material: peripheral blood. The sequence was collected from a woman aged 25 to 39 with COVID-19, enrolled during active disease. CDR3 protein: CASSLYSLSSYEQYF. CDR3 DNA sequence: TGTGCCAGCAGTTTATACAGCCTATCGTCCTACGAGCAGTACTTC.